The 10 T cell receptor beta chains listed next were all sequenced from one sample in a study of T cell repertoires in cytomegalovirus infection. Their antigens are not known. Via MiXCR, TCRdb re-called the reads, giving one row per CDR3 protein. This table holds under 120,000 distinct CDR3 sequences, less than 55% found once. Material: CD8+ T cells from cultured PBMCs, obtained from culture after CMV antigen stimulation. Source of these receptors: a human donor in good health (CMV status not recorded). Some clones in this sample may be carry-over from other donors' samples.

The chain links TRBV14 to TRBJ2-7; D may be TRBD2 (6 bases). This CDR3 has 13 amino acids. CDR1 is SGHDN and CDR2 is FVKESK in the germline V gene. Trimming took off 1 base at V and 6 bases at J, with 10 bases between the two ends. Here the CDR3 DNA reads TGTGCCAGCAGCCAAGTATGGGGACTCGAGCAGTACTTC. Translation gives CASSQVWGLEQYF.

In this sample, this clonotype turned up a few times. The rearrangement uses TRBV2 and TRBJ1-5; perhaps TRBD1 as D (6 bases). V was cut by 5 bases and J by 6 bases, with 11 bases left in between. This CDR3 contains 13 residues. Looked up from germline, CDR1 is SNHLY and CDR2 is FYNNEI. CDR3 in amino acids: CASSPGVSQPQHF. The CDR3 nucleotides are TGTGCCAGCAGTCCAGGGGTCAGTCAGCCCCAGCATTTT. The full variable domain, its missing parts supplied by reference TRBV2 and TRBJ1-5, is EPEVTQTPSHQVTQMGQEVILRCVPISNHLYFYWYRQILGQKVEFLVSFYNNEISEKSEIFDDQFSVERPDGSNFTLKIRSTKLEDSAMYFCASSPGVSQPQHFGDGTRLSIL.

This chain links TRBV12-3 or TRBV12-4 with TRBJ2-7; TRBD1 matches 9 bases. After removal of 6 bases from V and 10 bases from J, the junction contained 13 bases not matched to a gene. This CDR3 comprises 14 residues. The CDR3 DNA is TGTGCCAGCAGGCCCGGGACAGGGACAAATAAACAGTACTTC. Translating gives CASRPGTGTNKQYF.

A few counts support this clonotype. CDR3 protein: CASSSPLRRANVLTF. The CDR3 bases are TGTGCCAGCAGTTCCCCACTTCGGAGGGCCAACGTCCTGACTTTC. V and J are TRBV6-2 or TRBV6-3 and TRBJ2-6; D remains ambiguous. Germline lookup yields CDR1 MNHEY and CDR2 SVGEGT. Trimming took off 4 bases at V and 5 bases at J, with 12 bases between the two ends. The CDR3 has 15 residues.

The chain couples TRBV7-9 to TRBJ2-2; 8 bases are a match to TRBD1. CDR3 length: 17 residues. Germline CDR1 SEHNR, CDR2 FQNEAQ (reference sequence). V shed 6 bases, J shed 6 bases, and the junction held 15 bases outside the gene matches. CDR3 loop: CASSSLRRQGSPGELFF. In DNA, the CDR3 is TGTGCCAGCAGTTCTTTGAGGAGACAGGGGTCCCCCGGGGAGCTGTTTTTT.

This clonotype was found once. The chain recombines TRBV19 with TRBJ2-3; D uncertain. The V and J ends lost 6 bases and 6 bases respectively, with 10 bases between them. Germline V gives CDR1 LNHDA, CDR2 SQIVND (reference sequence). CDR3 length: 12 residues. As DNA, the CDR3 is TGTGCCAGTAGCTTACATGCGGATACGCAGTATTTT. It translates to CASSLHADTQYF.

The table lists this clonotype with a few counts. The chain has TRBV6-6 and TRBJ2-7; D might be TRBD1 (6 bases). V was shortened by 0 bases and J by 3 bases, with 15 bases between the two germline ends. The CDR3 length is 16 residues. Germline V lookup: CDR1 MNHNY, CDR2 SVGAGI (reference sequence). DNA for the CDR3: TGTGCCAGCAGTTACTCCACCAGGACAGTGAGCTACGAGCAGTACTTC. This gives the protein CASSYSTRTVSYEQYF.

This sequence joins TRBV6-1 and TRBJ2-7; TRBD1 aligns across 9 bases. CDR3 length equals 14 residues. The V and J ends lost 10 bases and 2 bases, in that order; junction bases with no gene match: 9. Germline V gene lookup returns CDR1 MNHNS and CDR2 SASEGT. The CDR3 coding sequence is TGTGCCACCTCCGTGGGGACAGGGACCTACGAGCAGTACTTC. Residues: CATSVGTGTYEQYF.

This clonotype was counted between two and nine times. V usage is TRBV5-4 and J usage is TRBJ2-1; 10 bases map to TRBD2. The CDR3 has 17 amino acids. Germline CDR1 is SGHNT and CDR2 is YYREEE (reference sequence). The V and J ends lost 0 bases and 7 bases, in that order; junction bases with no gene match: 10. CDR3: CASSLGIGLAGENEQFF. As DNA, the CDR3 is TGTGCCAGCAGCTTGGGTATTGGGCTAGCGGGGGAGAATGAGCAGTTCTTC.

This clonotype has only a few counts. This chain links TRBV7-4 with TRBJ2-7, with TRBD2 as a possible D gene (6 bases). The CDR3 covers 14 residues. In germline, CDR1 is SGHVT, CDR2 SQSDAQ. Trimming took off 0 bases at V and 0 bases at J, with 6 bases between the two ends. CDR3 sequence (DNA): TGTGCCAGCAGCTTAGCGGGACTCTCCTACGAGCAGTACTTC. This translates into CASSLAGLSYEQYF.